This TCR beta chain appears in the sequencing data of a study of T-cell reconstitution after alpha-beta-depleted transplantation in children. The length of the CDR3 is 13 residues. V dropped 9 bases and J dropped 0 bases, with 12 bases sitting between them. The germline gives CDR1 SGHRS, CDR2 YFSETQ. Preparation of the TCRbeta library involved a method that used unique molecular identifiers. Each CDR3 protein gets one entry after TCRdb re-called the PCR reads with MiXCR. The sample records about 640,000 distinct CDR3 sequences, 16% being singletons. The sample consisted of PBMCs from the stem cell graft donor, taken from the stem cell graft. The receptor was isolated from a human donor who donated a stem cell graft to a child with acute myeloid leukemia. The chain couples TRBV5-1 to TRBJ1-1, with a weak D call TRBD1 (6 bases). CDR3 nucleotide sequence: TGCGCCACCCGGACAGACCTGAACACTGAAGCTTTCTTT. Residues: CATRTDLNTEAFF.